This T cell receptor (beta chain) was recovered during a study of cytomegalovirus exposure and HLA in healthy donors. Study-wide background: From 150 million to 200 million T cells, an earlier analysis saw 100 million to 140 million unique TCR beta sequences.

The germline gives CDR1 KGHSH, CDR2 LQKENI. The length of the CDR3 is 14 residues. The germline V and J ends were trimmed by 5 bases and 0 bases, with 8 bases remaining between them. As to this clone: Its specificity is not known.

PCR involved 60 Vbeta and 13 Jbeta primers. Sequencing was performed with immunoSEQ multiplex PCR; in TCRdb, only in-frame clones are kept and a portion is missing. The table lists about 140,000 clones, approximately 82% of them singletons. Study results and caveats: The authors later linked a missense DCLRE1C variant to TCR beta V- and J-gene trimming.

Input material: PBMCs. This chain links TRBV18 with TRBJ1-5; D unresolved. This clonotype was obtained from a man under 40 in good health and CMV-seropositive. This CDR3 is CASSSSYSNQPQHF. The CDR3 DNA is TGTGCCAGCTCATCAAGCTATAGCAATCAGCCCCAGCATTTT.